This T cell receptor (beta chain) emerged from a study of blood T cell repertoires in COVID-19 (dated by TCRdb to 2018 to 2020). About the study as a whole: Collaborator samples came from the United States, Italy and Spain and covered acute and convalescent phases of COVID-19. The prospective study material was composed of cDNA or gDNA derived from T cells, B-cell-depleted T cells, or PBMCs. Samples came from the ongoing ImmuneRACE study (first 160 participants) plus 1,254 subjects from 6 global collaborators. The sample metadata nearly always contained a de-identified subject ID, COVID-19 status, age in years and sex. The repertoires were released in a freely available public database meant as a resource for research on the immune response to SARS-CoV-2. Subjects who had been exposed to COVID-19, were actively infected with it, or had recovered from it provided the deeply sampled blood TCRbeta repertoires that made up the dataset. Where HLA class I and class II types were available, the types were taken from metadata supplied by the sample provider, not from assay-based typing.

TCRbeta CDR3 regions were amplified from genomic DNA using the immunoSEQ Assay, a bias-controlled multiplex PCR. As for how the authors treated the data: Within the assay, amplification of reference gene primers was used to estimate how many nucleated cells each sample contained. To quantify the absolute abundance of each unique TCRbeta CDR3 rearrangement, sequence reads were collapsed and filtered. For each sample, productive Simpson clonality was calculated as the square root of Simpson's diversity index across productive rearrangements. TCRdb re-hosts the immuneACCESS table, in-frame sequences only. Its copies lack some clones; in the studies checked, an unresolved V gene accounts for under half of them, and the cause for the rest is not known. V and J calls and clone size are as listed in that table; D and trimming were resolved from the DNA. Across this sample there are 70,000 to 85,000 clones, with approximately 90% seen only once. The ten largest account for roughly 2.5% of the sample.

The collaborating institutions used their own protocols to collect whole blood in K2EDTA tubes. For TCRbeta analysis, collaborator samples were shipped as frozen whole blood, as isolated PBMCs, or as DNA extracted from either sample type. Inclusive of the bounding cysteine and phenylalanine, the CDR3 is 13 residues long. Just the 39-base CDR3 DNA is kept, in frame starting at base 1. V is shortened by 5 bases, J by 4 bases, and the region joining them spans 11 bases. Reading the germline V gene gives CDR1 MDHEN and CDR2 SYDVKM. In the case of this clone: It has no known antigen specificity. No much larger clone exists at a distance of one base, and base qualities are not known.

Results the study describes overall, beyond this receptor: How much clinical and demographic metadata was included differed by source and by participant, and the metadata was provided uncurated.

This chain joins TRBV28 to TRBJ1-2, with the D gene not confidently named. Sequencing input: peripheral blood. The clonotype comes from a man aged 70 or older with active or convalescent COVID-19. The CDR3 has the sequence CASSAAAVYGYTF. The DNA sequence reads TGTGCCAGCAGTGCCGCGGCGGTCTATGGCTACACCTTC.